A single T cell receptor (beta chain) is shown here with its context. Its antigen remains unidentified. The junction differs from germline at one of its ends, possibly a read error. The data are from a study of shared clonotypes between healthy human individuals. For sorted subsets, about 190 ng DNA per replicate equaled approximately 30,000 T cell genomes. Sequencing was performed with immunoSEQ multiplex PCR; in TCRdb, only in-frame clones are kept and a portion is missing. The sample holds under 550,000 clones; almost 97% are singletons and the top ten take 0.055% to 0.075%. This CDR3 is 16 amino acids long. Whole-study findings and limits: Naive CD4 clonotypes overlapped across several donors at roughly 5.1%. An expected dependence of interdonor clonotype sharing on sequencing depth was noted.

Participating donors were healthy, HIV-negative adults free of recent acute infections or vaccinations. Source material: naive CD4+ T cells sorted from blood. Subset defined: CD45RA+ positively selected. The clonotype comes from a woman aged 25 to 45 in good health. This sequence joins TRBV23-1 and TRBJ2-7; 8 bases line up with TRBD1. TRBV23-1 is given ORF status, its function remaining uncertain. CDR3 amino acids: CASSQSVQGASSEQYF. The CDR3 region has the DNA TGCGCCAGCAGTCAATCTGTGCAGGGGGCGTCCTCCGAGCAGTACTTC.